This T cell receptor (beta chain) originates from a study of response to subunit inactivated influenza vaccine (dated by TCRdb to the late 2010s). About the full investigation: The study used deep quantitative T cell receptor repertoire profiling to track responses to a trivalent subunit inactivated influenza vaccine.

Trimming at the junction amounts to 3 bases on V and 7 bases on J, and the germline ends lie 8 bases apart. Per the germline V gene, SGHDT is the CDR1 and YYEEEE is the CDR2. The CDR3 goes from the cysteine to the phenylalanine over 11 residues. The CDR3 DNA has 33 bases and is translated from base 1. This clonotype showed up just a few times. The antigen this receptor binds is unknown. Nothing much larger sits one base from this clone, and base qualities are not available. What the work shows at the level of the full study, not this receptor alone: The authors suggested that each seasonal influenza vaccination may recruit only a limited number of new T cells.

Receptors were amplified or captured by RT-PCR. Instrument on record: Illumina HiSeq 2500. TCRdb reprocessing: public reads trimmed at Q25 with fastp, clones called with MiXCR, in-frame beta chains kept. All rows with the same CDR3 protein become a single entry with the most common DNA and genes. The sample table shows approximately 290,000 distinct CDR3 sequences, and about 20% are seen once. The ten top clones hold approximately 10% of the sample. The chain was built from TRBV5-6 and TRBJ2-7, with the D gene call left open. Specimen: PBMCs from blood, collected less than 22 months after vaccination. The clonotype comes from a man between 45 and 75 years old who received an inactivated influenza vaccine. Donor details come from another sample of the same person, matched by shared clones. At the DNA level, the sequence is TGTGCCAGCAGCTCAGTCGGGGAGCAGTACTTC. Translated, it reads CASSSVGEQYF.